This TCR beta chain was identified during a study of T cell changes during pregnancy in multiple sclerosis. Data came from immunoSEQ multiplex PCR; TCRdb stores just in-frame clones and leaves some out. The table shows under 55,000 clones, with about 90% occurring only once. The V end was cut by 6 bases, the J end by 1 base, with 13 bases between. Germline CDR1 and CDR2: LNHDA and SQIVND (reference sequence). The CDR3 length is 14 residues. This clonotype originated in a female donor with multiple sclerosis, enrolled in a pregnancy study. The starting material was CD8+ T cells from peripheral blood mononuclear cells, obtained after pregnancy. V is TRBV19 and J is TRBJ2-7; the D is unclear. The CDR3, as DNA: TGTGCCAGTAGCGAACAGAGAACTTCCTACGAGCAGTACTTC. Residues: CASSEQRTSYEQYF. The full variable domain, its missing parts supplied by reference TRBV19 and TRBJ2-7, is DGGITQSPKYLFRKEGQNVTLSCEQNLNHDAMYWYRQDPGQGLRLIYYSQIVNDFQKGDIAEGYSVSREKKESFPLTVTSAQKNPTAFYLCASSEQRTSYEQYFGPGTRLTVT.